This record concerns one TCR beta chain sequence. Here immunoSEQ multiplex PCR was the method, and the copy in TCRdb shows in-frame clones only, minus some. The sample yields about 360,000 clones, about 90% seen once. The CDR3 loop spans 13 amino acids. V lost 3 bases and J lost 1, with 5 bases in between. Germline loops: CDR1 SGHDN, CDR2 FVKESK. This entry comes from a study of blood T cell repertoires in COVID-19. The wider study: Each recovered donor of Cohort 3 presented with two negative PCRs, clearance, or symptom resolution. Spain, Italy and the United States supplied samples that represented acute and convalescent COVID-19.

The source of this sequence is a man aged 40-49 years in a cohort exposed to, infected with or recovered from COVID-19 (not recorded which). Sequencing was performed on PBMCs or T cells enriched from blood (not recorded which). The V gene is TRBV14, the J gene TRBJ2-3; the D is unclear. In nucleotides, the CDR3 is TGTGCCAGCAGCCAGAGGCGCACAGATACGCAGTATTTT. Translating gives CASSQRRTDTQYF.